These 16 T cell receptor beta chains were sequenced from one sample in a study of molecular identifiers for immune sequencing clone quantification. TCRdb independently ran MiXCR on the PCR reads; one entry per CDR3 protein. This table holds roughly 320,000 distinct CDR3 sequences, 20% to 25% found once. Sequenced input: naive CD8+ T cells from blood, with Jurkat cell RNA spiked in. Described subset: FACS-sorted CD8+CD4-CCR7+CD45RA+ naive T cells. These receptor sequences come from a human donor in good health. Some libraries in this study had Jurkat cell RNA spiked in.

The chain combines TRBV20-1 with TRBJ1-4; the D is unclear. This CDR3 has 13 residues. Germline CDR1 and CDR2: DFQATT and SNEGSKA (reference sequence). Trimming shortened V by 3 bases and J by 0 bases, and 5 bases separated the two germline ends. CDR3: CSARTPTNEKLFF. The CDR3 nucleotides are TGCAGTGCTAGGACACCAACTAATGAAAAACTGTTTTTT.

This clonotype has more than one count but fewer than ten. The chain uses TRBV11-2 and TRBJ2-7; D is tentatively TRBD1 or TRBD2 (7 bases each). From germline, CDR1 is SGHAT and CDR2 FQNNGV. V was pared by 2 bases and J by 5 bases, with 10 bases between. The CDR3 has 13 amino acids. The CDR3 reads CASSLQGGDEQYF. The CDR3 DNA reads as TGTGCCAGCAGCTTACAGGGGGGGGACGAGCAGTACTTC.

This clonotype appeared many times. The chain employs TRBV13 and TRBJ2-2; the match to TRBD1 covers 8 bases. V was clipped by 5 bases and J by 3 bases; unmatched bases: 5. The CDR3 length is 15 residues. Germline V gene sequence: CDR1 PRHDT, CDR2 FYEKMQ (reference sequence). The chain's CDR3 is CASSAMDRDTGELFF. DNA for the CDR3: TGTGCCAGCAGCGCCATGGACAGGGACACCGGGGAGCTGTTTTTT.

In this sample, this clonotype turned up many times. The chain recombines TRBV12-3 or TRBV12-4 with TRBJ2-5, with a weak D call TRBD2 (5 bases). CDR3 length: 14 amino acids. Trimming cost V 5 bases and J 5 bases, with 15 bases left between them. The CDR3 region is CASSPPLRVETQYF. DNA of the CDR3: TGTGCCAGCAGTCCCCCCCTGCGGGTTGAGACCCAGTACTTC.

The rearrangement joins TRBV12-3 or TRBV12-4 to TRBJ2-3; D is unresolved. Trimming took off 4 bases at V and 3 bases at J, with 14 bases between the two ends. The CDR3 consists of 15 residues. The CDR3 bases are TGTGCCAGCAGTTCAGGCCCGACGTGGACAGATACGCAGTATTTT. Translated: CASSSGPTWTDTQYF.

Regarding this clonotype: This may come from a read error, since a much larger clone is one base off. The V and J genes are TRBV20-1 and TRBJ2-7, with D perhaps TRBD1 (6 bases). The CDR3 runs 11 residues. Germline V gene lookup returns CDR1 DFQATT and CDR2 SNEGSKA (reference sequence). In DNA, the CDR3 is TGCATTGCGATGACAGGTCACGAGCAGTACTTC. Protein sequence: CIAMTGHEQYF.

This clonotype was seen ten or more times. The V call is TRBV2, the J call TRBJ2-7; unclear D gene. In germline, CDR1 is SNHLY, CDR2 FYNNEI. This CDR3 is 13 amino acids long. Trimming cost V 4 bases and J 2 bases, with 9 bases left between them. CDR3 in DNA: TGTGCCAGCAGTGGCCGGTCTGCCTACGAGCAGTACTTC. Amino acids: CASSGRSAYEQYF.

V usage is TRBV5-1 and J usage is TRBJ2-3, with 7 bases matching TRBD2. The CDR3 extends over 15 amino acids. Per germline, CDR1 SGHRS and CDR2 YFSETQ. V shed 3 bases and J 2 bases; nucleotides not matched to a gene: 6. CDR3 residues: CASSCTSGNTDTQYF. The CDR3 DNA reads TGCGCCAGCAGCTGTACCAGCGGGAACACAGATACGCAGTATTTT.

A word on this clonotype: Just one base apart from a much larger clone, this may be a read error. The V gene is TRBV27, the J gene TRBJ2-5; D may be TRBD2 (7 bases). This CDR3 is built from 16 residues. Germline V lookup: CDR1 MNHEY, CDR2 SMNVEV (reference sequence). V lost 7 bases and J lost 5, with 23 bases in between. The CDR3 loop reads CASNSVGGLRHETQYF. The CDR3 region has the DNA TGTGCCAGCAACTCAGTGGGGGGGCTAAGACATGAGACCCAGTACTTC.

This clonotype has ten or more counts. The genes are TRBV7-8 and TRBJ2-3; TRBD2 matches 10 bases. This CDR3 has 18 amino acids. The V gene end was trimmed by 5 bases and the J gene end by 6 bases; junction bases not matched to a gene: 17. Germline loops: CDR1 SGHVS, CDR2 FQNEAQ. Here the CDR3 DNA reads TGTGCCAGCAGCGCCGAGGGGCTAGCGGGGGCCTTATCGGATACGCAGTATTTT. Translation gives CASSAEGLAGALSDTQYF.

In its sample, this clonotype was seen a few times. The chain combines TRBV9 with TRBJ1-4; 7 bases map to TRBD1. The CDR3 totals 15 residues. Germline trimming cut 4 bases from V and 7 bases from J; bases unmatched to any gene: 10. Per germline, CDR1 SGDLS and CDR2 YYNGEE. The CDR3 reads CASSPGQANGEKLFF. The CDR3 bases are TGTGCCAGCAGCCCAGGACAGGCTAACGGTGAAAAACTGTTTTTT.

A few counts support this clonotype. CDR3 residues: CASSIVGLAGSTDTQYF. Here the CDR3 DNA reads TGTGCCAGTAGTATAGTGGGACTAGCGGGGAGCACAGATACGCAGTATTTT. The V and J genes are TRBV19 and TRBJ2-3; 13 nucleotides line up with TRBD2. Unmatched junction bases numbered 1, after V lost 1 base and J lost 0 bases. Germline CDR1 is LNHDA and CDR2 is SQIVND (reference sequence). The CDR3 has 17 residues.

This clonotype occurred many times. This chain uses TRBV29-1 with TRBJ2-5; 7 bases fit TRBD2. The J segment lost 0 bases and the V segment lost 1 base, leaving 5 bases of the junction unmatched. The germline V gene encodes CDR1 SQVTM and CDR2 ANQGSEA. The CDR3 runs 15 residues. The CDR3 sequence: CSVEGAAGYQETQYF. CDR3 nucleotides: TGCAGCGTTGAAGGGGCAGCGGGGTACCAAGAGACCCAGTACTTC.

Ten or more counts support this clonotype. DNA of the CDR3: TGTGCCATCTCGGACCCCGGGGTCGGTCAGCCCCAGCATTTT. It encodes CAISDPGVGQPQHF. The chain employs TRBV28 and TRBJ1-5, with D unclear. The CDR3 loop spans 14 amino acids. The V and J ends lost 10 bases and 6 bases respectively, with 19 bases between them. The germline V gene encodes CDR1 MDHEN and CDR2 SYDVKM.

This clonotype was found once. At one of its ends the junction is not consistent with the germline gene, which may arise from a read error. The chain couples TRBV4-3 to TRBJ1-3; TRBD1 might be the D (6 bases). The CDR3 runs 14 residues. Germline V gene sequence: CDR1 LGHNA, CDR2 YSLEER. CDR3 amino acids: CASSLRDTGNTICF. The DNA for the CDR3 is TGCGCCAGCAGCCTTAGGGACACAGGAAACACCATATGTTTT.

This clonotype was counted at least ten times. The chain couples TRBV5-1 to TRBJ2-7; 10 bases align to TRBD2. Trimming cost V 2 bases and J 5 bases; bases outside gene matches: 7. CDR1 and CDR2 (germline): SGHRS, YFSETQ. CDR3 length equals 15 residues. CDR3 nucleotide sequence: TGCGCCAGCAGCTTAAGGCTAGCGGGAGTCAACGAGCAGTACTTC. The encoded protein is CASSLRLAGVNEQYF.